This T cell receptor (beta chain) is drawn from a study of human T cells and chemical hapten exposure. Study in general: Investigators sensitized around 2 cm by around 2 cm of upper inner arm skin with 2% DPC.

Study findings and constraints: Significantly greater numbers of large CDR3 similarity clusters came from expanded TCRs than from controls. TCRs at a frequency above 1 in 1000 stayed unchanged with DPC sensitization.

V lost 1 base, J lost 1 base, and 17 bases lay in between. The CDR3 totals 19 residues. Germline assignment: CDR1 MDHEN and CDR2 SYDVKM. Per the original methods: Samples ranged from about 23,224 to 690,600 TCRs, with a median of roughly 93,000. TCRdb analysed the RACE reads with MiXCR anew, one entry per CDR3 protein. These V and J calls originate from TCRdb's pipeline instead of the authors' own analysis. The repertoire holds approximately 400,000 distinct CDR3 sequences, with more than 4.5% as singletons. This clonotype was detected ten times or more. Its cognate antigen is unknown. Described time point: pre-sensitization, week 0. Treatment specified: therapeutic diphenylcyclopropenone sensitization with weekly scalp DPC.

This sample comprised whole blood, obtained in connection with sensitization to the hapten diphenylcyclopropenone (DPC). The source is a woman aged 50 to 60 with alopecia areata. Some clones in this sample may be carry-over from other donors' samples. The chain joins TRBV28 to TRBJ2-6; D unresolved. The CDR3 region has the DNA TGTGCCAGCAGTTTATACTCGGTCAGCATCCCTTCTGGGGCCAACGTCCTGACTTTC. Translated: CASSLYSVSIPSGANVLTF. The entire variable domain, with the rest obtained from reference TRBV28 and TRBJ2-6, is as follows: DVKVTQSSRYLVKRTGEKVFLECVQDMDHENMFWYRQDPGLGLRLIYFSYDVKMKEKGDIPEGYSVSREKKERFSLILESASTNQTSMYLCASSLYSVSIPSGANVLTFGAGSRLTVL.